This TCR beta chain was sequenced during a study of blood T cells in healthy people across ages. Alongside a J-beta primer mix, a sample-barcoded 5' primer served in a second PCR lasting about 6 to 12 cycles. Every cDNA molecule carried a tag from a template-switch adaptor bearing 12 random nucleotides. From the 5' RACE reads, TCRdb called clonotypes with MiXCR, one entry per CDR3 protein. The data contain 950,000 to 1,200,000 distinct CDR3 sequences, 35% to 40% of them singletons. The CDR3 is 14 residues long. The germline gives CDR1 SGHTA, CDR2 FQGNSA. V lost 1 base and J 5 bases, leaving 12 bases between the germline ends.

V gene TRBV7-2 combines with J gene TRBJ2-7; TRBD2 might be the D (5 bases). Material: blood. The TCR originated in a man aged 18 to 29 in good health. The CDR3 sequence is CASSLDGVLDEQYF. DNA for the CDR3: TGTGCCAGCAGCTTAGACGGGGTTTTGGACGAGCAGTACTTC.